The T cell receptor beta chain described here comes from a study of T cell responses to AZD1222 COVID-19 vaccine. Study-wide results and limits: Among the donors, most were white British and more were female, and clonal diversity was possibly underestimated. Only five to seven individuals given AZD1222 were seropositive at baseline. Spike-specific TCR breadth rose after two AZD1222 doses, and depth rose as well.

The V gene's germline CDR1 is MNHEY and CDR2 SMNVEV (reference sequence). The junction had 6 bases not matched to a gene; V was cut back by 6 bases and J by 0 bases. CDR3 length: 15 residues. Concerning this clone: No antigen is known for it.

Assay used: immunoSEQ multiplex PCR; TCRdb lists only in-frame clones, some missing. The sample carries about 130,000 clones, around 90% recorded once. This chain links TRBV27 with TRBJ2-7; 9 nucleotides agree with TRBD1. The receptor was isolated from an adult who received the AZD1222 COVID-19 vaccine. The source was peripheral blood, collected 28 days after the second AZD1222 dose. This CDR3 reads CASSHGQGSSYEQYF. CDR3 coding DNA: TGTGCCAGCAGCCACGGACAGGGGAGCTCCTACGAGCAGTACTTC.